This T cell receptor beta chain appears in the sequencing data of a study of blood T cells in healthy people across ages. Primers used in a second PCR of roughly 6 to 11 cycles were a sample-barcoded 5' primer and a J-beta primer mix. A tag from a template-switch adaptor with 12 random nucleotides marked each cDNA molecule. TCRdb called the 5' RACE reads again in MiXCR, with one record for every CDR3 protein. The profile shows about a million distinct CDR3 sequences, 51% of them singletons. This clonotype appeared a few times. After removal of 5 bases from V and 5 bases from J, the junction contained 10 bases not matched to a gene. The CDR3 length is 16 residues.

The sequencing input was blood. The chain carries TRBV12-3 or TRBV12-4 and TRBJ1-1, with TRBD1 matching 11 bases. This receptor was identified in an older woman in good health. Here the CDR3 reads CASSLPGTGGGTEAFF. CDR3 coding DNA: TGTGCCAGCAGTCTTCCCGGGACAGGGGGAGGTACTGAAGCTTTCTTT.